The 25 T cell receptor beta chains in this list originate from one sample, sequenced in a study of regulatory T cells in long-lasting Graves disease. In building TCR beta libraries, iRepertoire HTBI primers were used together with Arm-PCR of CDR3 regions. A single record per CDR3 protein comes from TCRdb applying MiXCR to the multiplex PCR reads. The sample yields around 500,000 distinct CDR3 sequences, around 21% seen once. Described time point: persistent/refractory GD, antithyroid drugs over 5 years with positive TRAb. Isolated PBMC RNA provided the starting material for the TCR library. The source material was peripheral blood mononuclear cells (PBMCs), sampled when the disease was refractory, from a patient treated with antithyroid drugs. These receptors came from a female donor with Graves disease.

In this sample, this clonotype turned up many times. The chain recombines TRBV11-1 with TRBJ1-2; D might be TRBD1 (5 bases). V was pared by 3 bases and J by 8 bases, with 19 bases between. The germline V gene has CDR1 SGHAT and CDR2 FQDESV (reference sequence). The CDR3 length is 15 residues. DNA for the CDR3: TGTGCCAGCAGCTTTAGTGGGGACGGCTATGGAGGCTACACCTTC. It translates to CASSFSGDGYGGYTF.

CDR3 region: CASSFPAGGNEQYF. In nucleotides, the CDR3 is TGTGCCAGCAGCTTTCCAGCGGGAGGGAACGAGCAGTACTTC. The rearrangement joins TRBV7-9 to TRBJ2-7, with 10 positions matching TRBD2. Germline trimming cut 3 bases from V and 5 bases from J; bases unmatched to any gene: 4. The CDR3 runs to 14 residues. CDR1 and CDR2 from the germline V gene are SEHNR and FQNEAQ (reference sequence).

This clonotype has ten or more counts. This CDR3 reads CASSSGRGGFGEKLFF. CDR3 bases: TGTGCCAGCAGTTCTGGCAGGGGGGGATTTGGTGAAAAACTGTTTTTT. The genes are TRBV12-3 or TRBV12-4 and TRBJ1-4; 7 nucleotides align to TRBD1. V gave up 4 bases and J gave up 7 bases; unmatched junction bases: 12. The CDR3 contains 16 residues.

In its sample, this clonotype was seen once. The CDR3 nucleotides are TGTGCCAGCAGTCTCAGCGGGAGGAGCACAGATACGCAGTATTTT. Translating it yields CASSLSGRSTDTQYF. The chain joins TRBV28 to TRBJ2-3, with 9 bases matching TRBD2. CDR1 is MDHEN and CDR2 is SYDVKM in the germline V gene. Trimming took 5 bases from V and 0 from J; bases not matched to a gene: 3. The CDR3 spans 15 residues.

This clonotype was observed many times. The rearrangement uses TRBV20-1 and TRBJ1-1; D is unresolved. Germline V CDR1 and CDR2: DFQATT, SNEGSKA (reference sequence). Deletions cut 1 base from V and 1 base from J, with 13 bases between. The CDR3 length is 15 residues. This CDR3 is CSARASYGGNTEAFF. The CDR3 region has the DNA TGCAGTGCTAGAGCCTCGTACGGAGGGAACACTGAAGCTTTCTTT.

The rearrangement links TRBV11-2 to TRBJ2-1; 7 bases align to TRBD2. With 5 bases clipped from V and 5 bases from J, the junction kept 12 bases outside the gene matches. From germline, CDR1 is SGHAT and CDR2 FQNNGV. The CDR3 sequence is 16 residues long. CDR3 residues: CASSPWSSGTNNEQFF. In DNA, the CDR3 is TGTGCCAGCAGCCCCTGGAGCAGCGGGACTAACAATGAGCAGTTCTTC.

This clonotype occurred many times. This rearrangement joins TRBV29-1 to TRBJ1-1, with a possible D match to TRBD1 (5 bases). Deletions cut 8 bases from V and 0 bases from J, with 16 bases between. CDR3 length: 14 residues. In germline, CDR1 is SQVTM, CDR2 ANQGSEA. The DNA for the CDR3 is TGCAGCACTGGGACTATGCTCTTGAACACTGAAGCTTTCTTT. Translated, it gives CSTGTMLLNTEAFF.

This clonotype occurred many times. This chain joins TRBV28 and TRBJ1-5; D gene ambiguous. The CDR3 length is 15 residues. V was shortened by 6 bases and J by 0 bases, with 12 bases between the two germline ends. From germline, CDR1 is MDHEN and CDR2 SYDVKM. CDR3 sequence (DNA): TGTGCCAGCAGCTTAGCGGGATCTAGCAATCAGCCCCAGCATTTT. Encoded protein: CASSLAGSSNQPQHF.

This clonotype has at least ten counts. The V gene is TRBV2, the J gene TRBJ2-7; D is perhaps TRBD2 (5 bases). The CDR3 is 16 residues long. Per the germline V gene, CDR1 is SNHLY and CDR2 is FYNNEI. The V end was cut by 6 bases, the J end by 3 bases, with 21 bases between. The CDR3, as DNA: TGTGCCAGCAGCCAGGACTGGACCCGAGAACACTACGAGCAGTACTTC. Amino acid sequence: CASSQDWTREHYEQYF.

CDR3 in DNA: TGCAGTGCTAGAGAAACAGGATTGGCTTTCTTT. As protein: CSARETGLAFF. The chain couples TRBV20-1 to TRBJ1-1; D possibly corresponds to TRBD1 (5 bases). V lost 0 bases and J lost 11, with 10 bases in between. This CDR3 contains 11 residues. Germline assignment: CDR1 DFQATT and CDR2 SNEGSKA (reference sequence).

This clonotype has at least ten counts. The rearrangement uses TRBV7-2 and TRBJ2-7, with 11 bases fitting TRBD2. V lost 1 base, J lost 3 bases, and 5 bases stayed unmatched. This CDR3 has 16 amino acids. Per the germline V gene, CDR1 is SGHTA and CDR2 is FQGNSA. As DNA, the CDR3 is TGTGCCAGCAGCTTAGAGGGAACTAGCGGGAGCTACGAGCAGTACTTC. Its protein is CASSLEGTSGSYEQYF.

This clonotype was seen repeatedly, ten times or more. The J gene is TRBJ1-1, the V gene TRBV15; D is possibly TRBD1 (5 bases). Per germline, CDR1 LNHNV and CDR2 YYDKDF (reference sequence). The CDR3 runs 14 residues. The V end lost 5 bases, the J end lost 4 bases, and 14 bases lay between the germline ends. The CDR3 DNA reads TGTGCCACCAGCGCGGGGGGAGTTGTCACTGAAGCTTTCTTT. Translation gives CATSAGGVVTEAFF.

This chain links TRBV28 with TRBJ2-3; TRBD1 or TRBD2 may be the D gene (5 bases each). The CDR3 has 15 residues. The ends were cut back, 3 bases at V and 8 bases at J, with 18 bases in the middle. Germline loops: CDR1 MDHEN, CDR2 SYDVKM. CDR3 bases: TGTGCCAGCAGTTTTTCCGCAGGGTCCGGGGCTACGCAGTATTTT. This sequence encodes CASSFSAGSGATQYF.

This clonotype was seen at least ten times. J is TRBJ1-3 and V is TRBV2; the D is unclear. CDR1 is SNHLY, CDR2 FYNNEI, per germline. V shed 8 bases and J shed 4 bases, with 9 bases lying between them. The CDR3 consists of 12 residues. CDR3 DNA sequence: TGTGCCAGCTCAGCCCGGGGAAACACCATATATTTT. Translated, it gives CASSARGNTIYF.

This clonotype appeared a single time. CDR3 sequence: CASSQAGLVTVEQFF. CDR3 DNA: TGTGCCAGCAGCCAAGCGGGACTAGTCACGGTTGAGCAGTTCTTC. The genes are TRBV3-1 and TRBJ2-1, with TRBD2 identical over 8 bases. The CDR3 length is 15 residues. J lost 9 bases, V lost 1 base, and 8 bases had no gene match. From germline, CDR1 is LGHDT and CDR2 YNNKEL (reference sequence).

The V and J genes are TRBV20-1 and TRBJ1-6; 8 nucleotides align to TRBD1. The V gene's germline CDR1 is DFQATT and CDR2 SNEGSKA (reference sequence). After removal of 4 bases from V and 5 bases from J, the junction contained 7 bases not matched to a gene. The CDR3 sequence is 15 residues long. The CDR3 spells CSATQPGQDNSPLHF. CDR3 in DNA: TGCAGTGCTACTCAACCGGGACAGGATAATTCACCCCTCCACTTT.

V gene TRBV20-1 combines with J gene TRBJ2-7; weak D call: TRBD2 (5 bases). This CDR3 is built from 16 residues. The V gene's germline CDR1 is DFQATT and CDR2 SNEGSKA (reference sequence). Trimming shortened V by 3 bases and J by 2 bases, and 20 bases separated the two germline ends. CDR3 coding DNA: TGCAGTGCTAGCGGTCTAGCAGGATCGTTACCCTACGAGCAGTACTTC. It specifies CSASGLAGSLPYEQYF.

CDR3 in amino acids: CSAPRRSPRLGYTF. The CDR3 DNA follows: TGCAGTGCACCCAGAAGGTCCCCGCGCCTAGGCTACACCTTC. The chain links TRBV20-1 to TRBJ1-2, with unresolved D. Looked up from germline, CDR1 is DFQATT and CDR2 is SNEGSKA (reference sequence). This CDR3 comprises 14 residues. The V end was cut by 6 bases, the J end by 8 bases, with 22 bases between.

The chain joins TRBV12-3 or TRBV12-4 to TRBJ2-2; tentatively, D is TRBD1 (5 bases). Trimming removed 1 base at V and 0 bases at J, with 6 bases between. The CDR3 length is 15 residues. CDR3 DNA: TGTGCCAGCAGTTTAGGGACACCGAACACCGGGGAGCTGTTTTTT. This sequence encodes CASSLGTPNTGELFF.

The CDR3 here is CASSQRSQGVYNEQFF. The CDR3 DNA sequence: TGTGCCAGCAGCCAAAGATCTCAGGGGGTTTACAATGAGCAGTTCTTC. The rearrangement joins TRBV7-9 to TRBJ2-1; TRBD1 agrees at 7 bases. The trim removed 5 bases at V and 4 bases at J, leaving 11 bases unmatched. The CDR3 has 16 residues. Germline values: CDR1 SEHNR, CDR2 FQNEAQ (reference sequence).

This clonotype was found many times. The V gene is TRBV7-9, the J gene TRBJ2-5; D may be TRBD1 (5 bases). There are 15 residues in the CDR3. The ends were cut back, 1 base at V and 1 base at J, with 10 bases in the middle. Germline V lookup: CDR1 SEHNR, CDR2 FQNEAQ (reference sequence). The CDR3 DNA reads as TGTGCCAGCAGCTTAGTGGCTGGGGCCCAAGAGACCCAGTACTTC. It is translated as CASSLVAGAQETQYF.

About this clonotype itself: A read error may account for a junction end that differs from germline. The chain uses TRBV30 and TRBJ2-4; a possible D gene is TRBD1 (6 bases). Per germline, CDR1 GTSNPN and CDR2 SVGIG (reference sequence). The length of the CDR3 is 17 residues. CDR3 sequence (DNA): TGTGCCTGGAGTATAAATACAGGGTCTCTAGCCAAAAACATTCGGTACTTC. Translated, it gives CAWSINTGSLAKNIRYF.

This clonotype has a count of ten or more. The chain combines TRBV6-2 or TRBV6-3 with TRBJ2-7; no firm D call. Germline CDR1 and CDR2: MNHEY and SVGEGT. The ends were cut back, 0 bases at V and 1 base at J, with 10 bases in the middle. The CDR3 is made up of 15 amino acids. The CDR3 here is CASSYSLRLSYEQYF. In DNA form, the CDR3 reads TGTGCCAGCAGTTACTCTTTGAGGCTGTCCTACGAGCAGTACTTC.

This clonotype was detected ten times or more. This rearrangement joins TRBV7-2 to TRBJ2-7; D gene uncertain. With 5 bases removed from V and 7 bases from J, the gap between germline ends came to 12 bases. Germline CDR1 is SGHTA and CDR2 is FQGNSA. This CDR3 comprises 12 residues. This chain's CDR3 is CASSLVASEQYF. The CDR3 DNA reads TGTGCCAGCAGCCTAGTGGCATCAGAGCAGTACTTC.

This clonotype showed up just once. The chain links TRBV5-1 to TRBJ2-7; D is uncertain. This CDR3 has 15 residues. The germline V gene encodes CDR1 SGHRS and CDR2 YFSETQ. Trimming took 1 base from V and 6 from J, leaving 17 bases between them. The CDR3 reads CASSLSEKPGGEQYF. CDR3 nucleotide sequence: TGCGCCAGCAGCTTGTCGGAGAAACCAGGTGGCGAGCAGTACTTC.